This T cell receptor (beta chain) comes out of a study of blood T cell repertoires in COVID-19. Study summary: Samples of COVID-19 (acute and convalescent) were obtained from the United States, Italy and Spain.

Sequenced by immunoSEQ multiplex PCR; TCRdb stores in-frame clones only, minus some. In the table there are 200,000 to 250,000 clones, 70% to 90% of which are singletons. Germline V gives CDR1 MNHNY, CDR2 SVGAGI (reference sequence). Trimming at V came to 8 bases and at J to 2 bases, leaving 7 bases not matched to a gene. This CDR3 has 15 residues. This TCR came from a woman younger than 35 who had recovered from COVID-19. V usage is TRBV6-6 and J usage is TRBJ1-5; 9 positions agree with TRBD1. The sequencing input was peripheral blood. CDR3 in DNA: TGTGCCAGCGGGACAGGGAATGATGGCAATCAGCCCCAGCATTTT. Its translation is CASGTGNDGNQPQHF.